What follows are 32 T cell receptor beta chains derived from one specimen sequenced in a study of shared clonotypes between healthy human individuals. Terminally differentiated effector memory CD45RA+ cells were excluded by CCR7 positive selection of CD45RO-negative cells. This table comes from immunoSEQ multiplex PCR, and its TCRdb copy is limited to in-frame clones, with some not included. The sample contains roughly 2.1 million clones, 85% to 95% of which appear only once. What was sequenced was naive CD8+ T cells from PBMCs. The receptors here all came from a man between 18 and 29 years old in good health. Some clones in this sample may be carry-over from other donors' samples.

This clone occurred once. The chain employs TRBV6-1 and TRBJ1-3; no clear D. The CDR3 has 13 amino acids. Germline lookup yields CDR1 MNHNS and CDR2 SASEGT. Trimming removed 1 base from V and 4 bases from J, with 5 bases in between. CDR3 in DNA: TGTGCCAGCAGTGAAGTGGGGGGAAACACCATATATTTT. This sequence encodes CASSEVGGNTIYF.

CDR3 sequence reads: CASSQDGTGANSGNTIYF. The DNA of the CDR3 is TGCGCCAGCAGCCAAGATGGGACAGGGGCGAACTCTGGAAACACCATATATTTT. The chain couples TRBV4-3 to TRBJ1-3, with 10 bases lining up with TRBD1. The CDR3 covers 18 residues. V lost 0 bases to trimming and J lost 0 bases; unmatched junction nucleotides: 5. Germline-derived CDR1 and CDR2 are LGHNA and YSLEER.

The chain uses TRBV10-2 and TRBJ2-7, with TRBD1 identical over 7 bases. Germline loops: CDR1 WSHSY, CDR2 SAAADI. This CDR3 comprises 18 residues. After removal of 8 bases from V and 1 base from J, the junction contained 20 bases not matched to a gene. CDR3 sequence (DNA): TGCGCCAGCGCAAGAAGGGGGCGAGGGCCCCGCCCGTCCTACGAGCAGTACTTC. This codes for CASARRGRGPRPSYEQYF.

This clone has only one observation. The rearrangement joins TRBV28 to TRBJ2-7, with a possible D match to TRBD2 (6 bases). This CDR3 contains 17 residues. Germline lookup yields CDR1 MDHEN and CDR2 SYDVKM. V dropped 2 bases and J dropped 3 bases, with 20 bases sitting between them. CDR3 amino acids: CASSLDSRRGGFYEQYF. The CDR3 DNA sequence: TGTGCCAGCAGTTTAGACTCCAGGAGGGGAGGTTTCTACGAGCAGTACTTC.

This sequence joins TRBV11-2 and TRBJ2-1; D possibly corresponds to TRBD2 (6 bases). CDR3 length equals 12 residues. V dropped 6 bases and J dropped 10 bases, with 13 bases sitting between them. Germline CDR1 SGHAT, CDR2 FQNNGV. The CDR3: CASSISGHEQFF. CDR3 in DNA: TGTGCCAGCAGTATAAGCGGGCACGAGCAGTTCTTC.

The chain joins TRBV4-3 to TRBJ2-7; D unclear. In germline, CDR1 is LGHNA, CDR2 YSLEER. There are 14 residues in the CDR3. With 3 bases removed from V and 0 bases from J, the gap between germline ends came to 9 bases. This CDR3 is CASSQTTNSYEQYF. DNA of the CDR3: TGCGCCAGCAGCCAGACGACAAACTCCTACGAGCAGTACTTC.

The chain employs TRBV4-1 and TRBJ2-1; D unresolved. V was pared by 2 bases and J by 4 bases, with 18 bases between. The CDR3 loop spans 17 amino acids. In germline, CDR1 is MGHRA, CDR2 YSYEKL. CDR3 in amino acids: CASSQKAGGTQYNEQFF. The CDR3 region has the DNA TGCGCCAGCAGCCAAAAAGCCGGCGGCACACAATACAATGAGCAGTTCTTC.

The chain recombines TRBV2 with TRBJ2-7; unclear D gene. V lost 2 bases and J 0 bases, leaving 11 bases between the germline ends. This CDR3 spans 15 amino acids. CDR1 is SNHLY and CDR2 is FYNNEI in the germline V gene. As DNA, the CDR3 is TGTGCCAGCAGTGAAATAGTTCAGTACTCCTACGAGCAGTACTTC. It encodes CASSEIVQYSYEQYF. The whole variable domain, remainder taken from reference TRBV2 and TRBJ2-7, is EPEVTQTPSHQVTQMGQEVILRCVPISNHLYFYWYRQILGQKVEFLVSFYNNEISEKSEIFDDQFSVERPDGSNFTLKIRSTKLEDSAMYFCASSEIVQYSYEQYFGPGTRLTVT.

V is TRBV15 and J is TRBJ1-4; D might be TRBD1 (6 bases). CDR1 and CDR2 (germline): LNHNV, YYDKDF (reference sequence). Deletions cut 0 bases from V and 4 bases from J, with 12 bases between. This CDR3 contains 16 residues. CDR3 protein: CATSRDRDRNNEKLFF. In nucleotides, the CDR3 is TGTGCCACCAGCAGAGATCGCGACAGGAATAATGAAAAACTGTTTTTT.

The V call is TRBV29-1, the J call TRBJ2-5; TRBD1 agrees at 8 bases. The V gene end was trimmed by 7 bases and the J gene end by 1 base; junction bases not matched to a gene: 2. The CDR3 is 12 residues long. CDR1 and CDR2 (germline): SQVTM, ANQGSEA. The CDR3 sequence: CSGQGAQETQYF. CDR3 DNA: TGCAGCGGCCAGGGGGCCCAAGAGACCCAGTACTTC.

The chain uses TRBV27 and TRBJ1-1; a possible D gene is TRBD1 (5 bases). CDR3 length equals 13 residues. Trimming pared 11 bases from V and 3 bases from J, leaving 16 bases between. Germline CDR1 and CDR2: MNHEY and SMNVEV (reference sequence). The CDR3 loop is CAVWGTGYTEAFF. The CDR3, as DNA: TGTGCCGTTTGGGGCACAGGATACACTGAAGCTTTCTTT.

This rearrangement joins TRBV7-2 to TRBJ2-7, with D possibly TRBD2 on 6 matching bases. Trimming pared 4 bases from V and 2 bases from J, leaving 15 bases between. There are 15 residues in the CDR3. Per germline, CDR1 SGHTA and CDR2 FQGNSA. CDR3 sequence: CASSSIGRGTYEQYF. The CDR3 DNA is TGTGCCAGCAGCTCAATCGGGCGGGGTACCTACGAGCAGTACTTC. Looking up the rest from reference TRBV7-2 and TRBJ2-7 gives the full variable domain: GAGVSQSPSNKVTEKGKDVELRCDPISGHTALYWYRQSLGQGLEFLIYFQGNSAPDKSGLPSDRFSAERTGGSVSTLTIQRTQQEDSAVYLCASSSIGRGTYEQYFGPGTRLTVT.

With regard to this clone: This sample also contains other DNA sequences that code for the same CDR3. The rearrangement uses TRBV9 and TRBJ2-5, with 12 bases identical to TRBD2. V was pared by 2 bases and J by 2 bases, with 1 base of the junction left unmatched. The CDR3 has 15 residues. CDR1 is SGDLS and CDR2 is YYNGEE in the germline V gene. The CDR3 bases are TGTGCCAGCAGCGTTGGGACTAGCGGGCAAGAGACCCAGTACTTC. Its translation: CASSVGTSGQETQYF.

The DNA of the CDR3 is TGTGCCAGCAGCCCGAAGACAGGAACATACAACTATGGCTACACCTTC. Translating gives CASSPKTGTYNYGYTF. The chain combines TRBV7-9 with TRBJ1-2, with TRBD1 as a possible D gene (6 bases). This CDR3 has 16 residues. Deletions cut 5 bases from V and 2 bases from J, with 18 bases between. Germline V lookup: CDR1 SEHNR, CDR2 FQNEAQ (reference sequence).

V usage is TRBV4-1 and J usage is TRBJ2-7; D is unresolved. The CDR3 contains 15 residues. Between the trimmed V and J ends, which lost 4 bases and 2 bases, there was a span of 15 bases. Germline CDR1 is MGHRA and CDR2 is YSYEKL. For the CDR3, the DNA is TGCGCCAGCAGCCCAGTAGAGGTACCTACCTACGAGCAGTACTTC. Translated, it gives CASSPVEVPTYEQYF.

The rearrangement uses TRBV6-5 and TRBJ2-5; 8 bases agree with TRBD2. The J call may be in error: the DNA end matches TRBJ2-7 better. CDR3 length equals 15 residues. Germline CDR1 is MNHEY and CDR2 is SVGAGI. The CDR3 loop is CASSYSPSGFDEQYF. CDR3 sequence (DNA): TGTGCCAGCAGTTACTCTCCTAGCGGGTTCGACGAGCAGTACTTC.

This clone was seen only once. The chain uses TRBV11-2 and TRBJ2-7; D not certain. V was cut by 1 base and J by 6 bases, with 13 bases left in between. CDR1 and CDR2 (germline): SGHAT, FQNNGV. This CDR3 spans 14 amino acids. CDR3 sequence (DNA): TGTGCCAGCAGCTTAGCGGCCCTCCGCCGCGAGCAGTACTTC. It specifies CASSLAALRREQYF.

This rearrangement joins TRBV11-1 to TRBJ2-1; 10 bases match TRBD1. The CDR3 has 16 residues. The germline V gene has CDR1 SGHAT and CDR2 FQDESV (reference sequence). Trimming cost V 2 bases and J 3 bases; bases outside gene matches: 4. CDR3 in DNA: TGTGCCAGCAGCTTAATGGGACAGGGGTTCTACAATGAGCAGTTCTTC. Amino acids: CASSLMGQGFYNEQFF.

V and J are TRBV7-8 and TRBJ2-7, with D uncertain. The CDR3 is 14 residues long. Trimming cost V 5 bases and J 1 base, with 12 bases left between them. Germline V CDR1 and CDR2: SGHVS, FQNEAQ. Here the CDR3 reads CASSAPRESYEQYF. In DNA, the CDR3 is TGTGCCAGCAGCGCCCCCCGAGAGTCCTACGAGCAGTACTTC.

This clone was seen once. At the DNA level, this CDR3 is encoded by other sequences in the same sample as well. This chain links TRBV27 with TRBJ1-5; D is ambiguous. V was pared by 2 bases and J by 4 bases, with 9 bases between. Germline V CDR1 and CDR2: MNHEY, SMNVEV (reference sequence). CDR3 length: 14 residues. The CDR3 nucleotides read TGTGCCAGCAGTTTAGTGGGAGGAAATCAGCCCCAGCATTTT. Protein: CASSLVGGNQPQHF.

V is TRBV7-3 and J is TRBJ2-3; D is ambiguous. CDR1 SGHTA and CDR2 FQGTGA come from the germline V gene. The CDR3 contains 13 residues. The germline V and J ends were trimmed by 1 base and 6 bases, with 8 bases remaining between them. The CDR3 reads CASSLIPTDTQYF. CDR3 DNA sequence: TGTGCCAGCAGCTTAATCCCCACGGATACGCAGTATTTT.

This chain uses TRBV11-3 with TRBJ2-7, with 8 positions matching TRBD2. Unmatched junction bases numbered 7, after V lost 4 bases and J lost 2 bases. Germline CDR1 and CDR2: SGHNT and YENEEA. The CDR3 is 15 amino acids. The CDR3: CASSSFSGEPYEQYF. As DNA, the CDR3 is TGTGCCAGCAGCTCTTTTAGCGGGGAACCCTACGAGCAGTACTTC.

The V and J genes are TRBV27 and TRBJ2-2; D is uncertain. CDR3 length equals 18 residues. The V end was cut by 3 bases, the J end by 2 bases, with 19 bases between. The germline gives CDR1 MNHEY, CDR2 SMNVEV (reference sequence). CDR3 bases: TGTGCCAGCAGTTTCCGGCCACGACTCAAAACAAACACCGGGGAGCTGTTTTTT. Its protein is CASSFRPRLKTNTGELFF.

V and J are TRBV28 and TRBJ1-2, with 9 positions matching TRBD1. CDR1 MDHEN and CDR2 SYDVKM come from the germline V gene. This CDR3 is 15 amino acids long. Germline trimming cut 6 bases from V and 6 bases from J; bases unmatched to any gene: 11. CDR3 bases: TGTGCCAGCAGCATCGGGACAGGGCGAATACATGGCTACACCTTC. The encoded protein is CASSIGTGRIHGYTF.

V is TRBV7-6 and J is TRBJ2-2; 7 bases align to TRBD2. After removal of 3 bases from V and 1 base from J, the junction contained 2 bases not matched to a gene. The CDR3 covers 15 residues. The germline gives CDR1 SGHVS, CDR2 FNYEAQ. CDR3 region: CASSFVAGNTGELFF. DNA for the CDR3: TGTGCCAGCAGCTTTGTAGCGGGGAACACCGGGGAGCTGTTTTTT.

V gene TRBV11-2 combines with J gene TRBJ2-7; D is possibly TRBD1 (6 bases). CDR1 and CDR2 (germline): SGHAT, FQNNGV. V shed 3 bases and J shed 5 bases, with 8 bases lying between them. The CDR3 has 12 amino acids. CDR3 loop: CASSFGDNEQYF. For the CDR3, the DNA is TGTGCCAGCAGCTTCGGGGACAACGAGCAGTACTTC.

This chain links TRBV6-6 with TRBJ2-2; TRBD1 might be the D (5 bases). The ends were cut back, 6 bases at V and 2 bases at J, with 16 bases in the middle. The length of the CDR3 is 16 residues. Germline V gene lookup returns CDR1 MNHNY and CDR2 SVGAGI (reference sequence). CDR3 sequence: CASRGYRTSNTGELFF. CDR3 nucleotide sequence: TGTGCCAGCAGGGGATATCGGACAAGTAACACCGGGGAGCTGTTTTTT.

The CDR3 sequence is CAGGAADYEQYF. The CDR3 DNA sequence: TGTGCCGGTGGAGCGGCAGACTACGAGCAGTACTTC. The chain links TRBV28 to TRBJ2-7, with D possibly TRBD2 on 5 matching bases. Trimming stripped 11 bases from V and 3 bases from J, with 14 bases between. This CDR3 has 12 amino acids. Germline V gene lookup returns CDR1 MDHEN and CDR2 SYDVKM.

V usage is TRBV28 and J usage is TRBJ2-1, with 11 bases lining up with TRBD1. This CDR3 is built from 17 residues. CDR1 MDHEN and CDR2 SYDVKM come from the germline V gene. Trimming removed 6 bases from V and 4 bases from J; junction bases left unmatched: 11. The CDR3 loop is CASRLRGQGVYYNEQFF. CDR3 sequence (DNA): TGTGCCAGCAGACTAAGGGGACAGGGGGTGTATTACAATGAGCAGTTCTTC.

With regard to this clone: Other nucleotide sequences in the sample specify the same CDR3. The chain is built from TRBV7-9 and TRBJ2-7; D not certain. This CDR3 is 11 amino acids long. Deletions cut 1 base from V and 6 bases from J, with 4 bases between. Germline V gives CDR1 SEHNR, CDR2 FQNEAQ (reference sequence). The CDR3 loop reads CASSLDGEQYF. The CDR3 nucleotides are TGTGCCAGCAGCTTAGACGGCGAGCAGTACTTC.

The rearrangement joins TRBV7-3 to TRBJ2-2; 9 bases line up with TRBD1. The germline V gene has CDR1 SGHTA and CDR2 FQGTGA. V gave up 5 bases and J gave up 4 bases; unmatched junction bases: 5. The CDR3 extends over 15 amino acids. The CDR3 bases are TGTGCCAGCAGCCCGGACAGGGGCCCCACCGGGGAGCTGTTTTTT. This codes for CASSPDRGPTGELFF. Full variable domain (outside the CDR3, taken from reference TRBV7-3 and TRBJ2-2): GAGVSQTPSNKVTEKGKYVELRCDPISGHTALYWYRQSLGQGPEFLIYFQGTGAADDSGLPNDRFFAVRPEGSVSTLKIQRTERGDSAVYLCASSPDRGPTGELFFGEGSRLTVL.

V and J are TRBV28 and TRBJ1-5; D unclear. Germline CDR1 MDHEN, CDR2 SYDVKM. This CDR3 contains 17 residues. V lost 3 bases, J lost 2 bases, and 17 bases lay in between. The CDR3 nucleotides are TGTGCCAGCAGTTTTCATGAGAGCCCTTGGGGCAATCAGCCCCAGCATTTT. It yields the protein CASSFHESPWGNQPQHF.